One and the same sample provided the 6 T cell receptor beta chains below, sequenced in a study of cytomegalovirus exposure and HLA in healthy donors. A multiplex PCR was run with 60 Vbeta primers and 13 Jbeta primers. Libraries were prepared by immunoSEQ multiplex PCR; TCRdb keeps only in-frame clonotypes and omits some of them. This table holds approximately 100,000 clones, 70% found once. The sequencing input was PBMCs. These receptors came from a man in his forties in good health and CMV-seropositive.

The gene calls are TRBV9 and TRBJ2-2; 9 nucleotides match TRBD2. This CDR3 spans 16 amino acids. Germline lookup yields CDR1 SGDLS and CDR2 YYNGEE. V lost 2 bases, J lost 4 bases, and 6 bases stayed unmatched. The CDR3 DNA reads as TGTGCCAGCAGCGTGGGGCGGGAGGGCCGCACCGGGGAGCTGTTTTTT. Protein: CASSVGREGRTGELFF.

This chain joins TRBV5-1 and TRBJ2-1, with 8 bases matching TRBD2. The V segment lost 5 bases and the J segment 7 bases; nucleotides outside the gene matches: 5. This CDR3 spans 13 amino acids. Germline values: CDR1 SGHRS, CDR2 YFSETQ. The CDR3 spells CASSLREANEQFF. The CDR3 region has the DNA TGCGCCAGCAGTTTGCGGGAGGCGAATGAGCAGTTCTTC.

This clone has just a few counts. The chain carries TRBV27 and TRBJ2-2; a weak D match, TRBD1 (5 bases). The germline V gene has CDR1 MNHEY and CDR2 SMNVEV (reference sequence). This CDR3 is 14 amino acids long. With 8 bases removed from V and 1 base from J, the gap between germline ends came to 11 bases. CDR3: CASSDSVNTGELFF. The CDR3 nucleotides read TGTGCCAGCTCCGACAGCGTGAACACCGGGGAGCTGTTTTTT.

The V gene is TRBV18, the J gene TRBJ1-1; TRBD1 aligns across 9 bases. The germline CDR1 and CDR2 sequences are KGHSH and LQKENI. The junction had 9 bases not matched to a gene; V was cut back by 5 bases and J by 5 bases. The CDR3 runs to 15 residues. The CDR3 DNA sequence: TGTGCCAGCTCAGGAGTACAGGGGGCCGAGACTGAAGCTTTCTTT. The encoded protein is CASSGVQGAETEAFF.

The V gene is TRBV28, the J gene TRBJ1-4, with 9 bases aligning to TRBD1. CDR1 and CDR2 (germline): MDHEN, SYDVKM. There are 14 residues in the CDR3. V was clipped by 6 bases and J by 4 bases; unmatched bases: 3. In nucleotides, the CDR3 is TGTGCCAGCAGCCAGACAGGGGGTAATGAAAAACTGTTTTTT. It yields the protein CASSQTGGNEKLFF.

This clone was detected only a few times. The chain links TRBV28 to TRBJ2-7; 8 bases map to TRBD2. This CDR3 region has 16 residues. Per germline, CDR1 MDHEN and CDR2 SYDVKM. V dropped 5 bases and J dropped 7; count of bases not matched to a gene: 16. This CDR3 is CASSPLGGAGDGEQYF. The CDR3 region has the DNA TGTGCCAGCAGTCCCCTAGGGGGAGCGGGAGATGGAGAGCAGTACTTC.